This record concerns one TCR beta chain sequence. Antigen unknown. This sample is drawn from a study of T cell responses to AZD1222 COVID-19 vaccine. The study's findings and limits: Clonal diversity may have been underestimated, and the donors were mostly white British, with more females than males. The study found Spike-specific TCR breadth and depth rose after two AZD1222 doses.

The trim removed 0 bases at V and 4 bases at J, leaving 2 bases unmatched. Germline CDR1 reads LNHDA; CDR2 reads SQIVND (reference sequence). CDR3 length: 15 amino acids. Only in-frame clones appear in the TCRdb table, and some are missing; sequencing was by immunoSEQ multiplex PCR. The table lists roughly 28,000 clones, roughly 92% of them singletons. The material sequenced was peripheral blood, taken on day 0 of AZD1222 vaccination. This TCR was sampled from an adult in good health. This chain uses TRBV19 with TRBJ1-4, with 7 nucleotides matching TRBD1. Here the CDR3 DNA reads TGTGCCAGTAGTATAGACCGGGACAGTAATGAAAAACTGTTTTTT. Translated: CASSIDRDSNEKLFF.